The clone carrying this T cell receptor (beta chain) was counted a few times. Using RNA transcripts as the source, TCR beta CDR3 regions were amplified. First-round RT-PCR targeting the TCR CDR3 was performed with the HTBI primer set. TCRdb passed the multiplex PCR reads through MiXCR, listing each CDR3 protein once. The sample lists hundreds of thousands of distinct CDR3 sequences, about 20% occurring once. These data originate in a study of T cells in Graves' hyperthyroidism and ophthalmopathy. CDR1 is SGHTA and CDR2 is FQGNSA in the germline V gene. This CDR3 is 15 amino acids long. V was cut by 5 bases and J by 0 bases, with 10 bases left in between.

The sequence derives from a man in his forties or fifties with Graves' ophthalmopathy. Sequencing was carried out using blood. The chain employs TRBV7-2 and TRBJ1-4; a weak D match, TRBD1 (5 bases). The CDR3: CASSPQGATNEKLFF. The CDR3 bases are TGTGCCAGCAGCCCCCAGGGAGCAACTAATGAAAAACTGTTTTTT.